Listed below are T cell receptor beta chains from one sample, sequenced in a study of blood T cells in healthy people across ages. TCRdb re-derived calls from the 5' RACE reads in MiXCR, one entry per CDR3 protein. The data contain 750,000 to 950,000 distinct CDR3 sequences, about a quarter of them singletons. This same sample was also part of a study on T cells of mothers and their children.

The source material was blood. The receptors stem from a boy younger than 18 in good health. Each CDR3 is given with its conserved first and last residue. D genes are given only for firm matches. Size is stated for part of the rows, as once, few or many counts, or as a class when the clone is expanded.

J,D,V,size,DNA,CDR3
TRBJ2-5,TRBD2,TRBV12-3/TRBV12-4,NA,TGTGCCAGCAGTCCCACTAGCGGGGGGTTCAAAAAAGAGACCCAGTACTTC,CASSPTSGGFKKETQYF
TRBJ1-1,NA,TRBV5-5,few,TGTGCCAGCCAGCTTGCCATGAACACTGAAGCTTTCTTT,CASQLAMNTEAFF
TRBJ2-7,NA,TRBV5-1,few,TGCGCCAGCAGCCCCCTCGGGACTTTAGGCGAGCAGTACTTC,CASSPLGTLGEQYF
TRBJ2-1,NA,TRBV7-8,NA,TGTGCCAGCACTAAGCGGGCCCTTATCAATGAGCAGTTCTTC,CASTKRALINEQFF
TRBJ1-2,NA,TRBV18,few,TGTGCCAGCTCATTTGGCAGGGTGTATGGCTACACCTTC,CASSFGRVYGYTF
TRBJ1-5,TRBD1,TRBV18,NA,TGTGCCAGCTCGACAGGGTTGAACAATCAGCCCCAGCATTTT,CASSTGLNNQPQHF
TRBJ2-5,NA,TRBV20-1,few,TGCAGTGCTCAGACCCGAGAGGATGTATTCGGGCAAGAGACCCAGTACTTC,CSAQTREDVFGQETQYF
TRBJ2-2,NA,TRBV10-3,NA,TGTGCCTCCGGGGACGGGACACCTAACACCGGGGAGCTGTTTTTT,CASGDGTPNTGELFF
TRBJ2-3,NA,TRBV5-5,few,TGTGCCACCTTTTCCTACGGGGAGAGCACAGATACGCAGTATTTT,CATFSYGESTDTQYF
TRBJ2-1,NA,TRBV10-3,few,TGTGCCATCAGTGTAGATCTGTCTTCCTACAATGAGCAGTTCTTC,CAISVDLSSYNEQFF
TRBJ1-2,TRBD1,TRBV25-1,few,TGTGCCAGCCGCCAGACAGGGGTGGACTATGGCTACACCTTC,CASRQTGVDYGYTF
TRBJ1-2,NA,TRBV12-3/TRBV12-4,NA,TGTGCCAGCAGTTTAATGGGCCAGGGAAGGAGCTATGGCTACACCTTC,CASSLMGQGRSYGYTF
TRBJ2-3,NA,TRBV20-1,NA,TGCAGTGCTAGCTGGGACCAGGGGGATACGCAGTATTTT,CSASWDQGDTQYF
TRBJ2-1,NA,TRBV11-2,once,TGTGCCAGCAGCCCCAAGGGGTTTACCTACAATGAGCAGTTCTTC,CASSPKGFTYNEQFF
TRBJ2-1,NA,TRBV4-1,few,TGCGCCAGCAGCCCTCAGGCTGGTCACTCCTACAATGAGCAGTTCTTC,CASSPQAGHSYNEQFF
TRBJ2-5,TRBD1,TRBV7-9,once,TGTGCCAGCAGCTCCGGGACAGGGTACCAAGAGACCCAGTACTTC,CASSSGTGYQETQYF
TRBJ2-3,NA,TRBV29-1,NA,TGCAGCGGAATTGGGGTGCGGGGGCGAGACACAGATACGCAGTATTTT,CSGIGVRGRDTDTQYF
TRBJ1-5,NA,TRBV6-2/TRBV6-3,few,TGTGCCAGCAGTTATGGGGGGAGCAATCAGCCCCAGCATTTT,CASSYGGSNQPQHF
TRBJ2-7,NA,TRBV29-1,NA,TGCAGCGTTGAGGTAGTTTCCGGGACGTACGAGCAGTACTTC,CSVEVVSGTYEQYF
TRBJ2-5,NA,TRBV5-1,few,TGCGCCAGCAGCTCGATCATCGGTGAGACCCAGTACTTC,CASSSIIGETQYF
TRBJ1-5,NA,TRBV6-1,few,TGTGCCAGCAGTGAAGCGGGGCAGGGAGTTGGTCAGCCCCAGCATTTT,CASSEAGQGVGQPQHF
TRBJ1-4,TRBD1,TRBV7-9,NA,TGTGCCAGCAGCCCCAGACAGGGGGCGGATCATGAAAAACTGTTTTTT,CASSPRQGADHEKLFF
TRBJ1-4,NA,TRBV9,few,TGTGCCAGCAGCGTAGGGGGGGGAAGTTCTAATGAAAAACTGTTTTTT,CASSVGGGSSNEKLFF
TRBJ2-7,NA,TRBV12-3/TRBV12-4,few,TGTGCCAGCAGTTTAGGCGCGTACTTTCAACCAGGGGAGCAGTACTTC,CASSLGAYFQPGEQYF
TRBJ2-7,TRBD1,TRBV7-8,NA,TGTGCCAGCAGCCCCCAGACAGGGAGTGGAAACGAGCAGTACTTC,CASSPQTGSGNEQYF
TRBJ2-5,NA,TRBV27,NA,TGTGCCAGCAGTGGAAGACTAGGCGCGACCCAGTACTTC,CASSGRLGATQYF
TRBJ2-5,TRBD2,TRBV9,few,TGTGCCAGCAGCGGACTGACTAGCGGGGCTTCGGAGACCCAGTACTTC,CASSGLTSGASETQYF
TRBJ2-2,NA,TRBV5-6,many,TGTGCCAGCAGCTTGTCCAGGGGGAACACCGGGGAGCTGTTTTTT,CASSLSRGNTGELFF
TRBJ2-1,TRBD2,TRBV5-5,NA,TGTGCCAGCAGCCTGATTCAGACTAGCGGGGGGCCACGTGAGCAGTTCTTC,CASSLIQTSGGPREQFF
TRBJ2-5,NA,TRBV7-2,few,TGTGCCAGCAGCATCCGACCCCAAGAGACCCAGTACTTC,CASSIRPQETQYF
TRBJ2-5,NA,TRBV20-1,NA,TGCAGTGCTAGGTCGCACGGGAGTACCGGGGCGGAGACCCAGTACTTC,CSARSHGSTGAETQYF
TRBJ1-2,NA,TRBV9,few,TGTGCCAGCAGCGTCGGGGCTGGCTATGGCTACACCTTC,CASSVGAGYGYTF
TRBJ2-7,TRBD2,TRBV20-1,few,TGCAGTGTTCCTAGAACTAGCGGGGGGACCGAGCAGTACTTC,CSVPRTSGGTEQYF
TRBJ2-7,TRBD1,TRBV10-3,few,TGTGCCACGACAGGGGGCCCTGGTCATCCCTACGAGCAGTACTTC,CATTGGPGHPYEQYF
TRBJ2-1,TRBD2,TRBV20-1,few,TGCAGTGCTAGAGATGAGGAAGGGGCGGGGGGCCCCCGCAATGAGCAGTTCTTC,CSARDEEGAGGPRNEQFF
TRBJ2-7,TRBD1,TRBV9,NA,TGTGCCAGCAGCGGTGGACAGGGAGTTTCCTACGAGCAGTACTTC,CASSGGQGVSYEQYF
TRBJ1-2,TRBD1,TRBV27,NA,TGTGCCAGCCGCAGGGCCCCCGGGACAGGGAGTTCCTATGGCTACACCTTC,CASRRAPGTGSSYGYTF
TRBJ1-3,NA,TRBV28,NA,TGTGCCAGCAGTGGGGGCCCGGGAAGGAGCTCTGGAAACACCATATATTTT,CASSGGPGRSSGNTIYF
TRBJ2-5,TRBD1,TRBV6-6,NA,TGTGCCAGCAACTTGGGACAGGGACGGAAGACCCAGTACTTC,CASNLGQGRKTQYF
TRBJ2-5,NA,TRBV24-1,few,TGTGCCACCAGTGATTCGGCGGGAAATCCTCAAGAGACCCAGTACTTC,CATSDSAGNPQETQYF
TRBJ2-3,TRBD2,TRBV6-5,NA,TGTGCCAGCAGTTACTCTGGGACTAGCGGGGGACCAAGCACAGATACGCAGTATTTT,CASSYSGTSGGPSTDTQYF
TRBJ2-2,NA,TRBV7-2,NA,TGTGCCAGCAGCTTCGCCGGGACCCCTGACACCGGGGAGCTGTTTTTT,CASSFAGTPDTGELFF
TRBJ2-7,TRBD2,TRBV20-1,few,TGCAGTGCCCCCTTAGCGGGGGGCGAGTACGAGCAGTACTTC,CSAPLAGGEYEQYF
TRBJ2-5,TRBD2,TRBV5-1,few,TGCGCCAGCACCTTAGCGGGGCCTCAAGAGACCCAGTACTTC,CASTLAGPQETQYF